This T cell receptor beta chain is from a study of T cell repertoires in cytomegalovirus infection. Study-level background: The authors used CMV epitopes that were HLA-C-restricted (recently identified) and HLA-B-restricted (well studied). Both a matching HLA type and CMV infection were indicated by public TCR beta signatures.

A single record per CDR3 protein comes from TCRdb applying MiXCR to the reads. The data hold under 500,000 distinct CDR3 sequences, with approximately 42% observed a single time. Points from the study as a whole: There were carriers of CMV plus the relevant HLA, and cumulative public TCR beta family frequency identified them. The ex vivo response showed dominance by HLA-C-restricted CMV-specific TCR beta clonotypes.

Notes on this clonotype: Its antigen is unknown.

The CDR3 is 14 amino acids. Germline V gene data show CDR1 as SEHNR and CDR2 as FQNEAQ (reference sequence). The V and J ends lost 8 bases and 7 bases, in that order; junction bases with no gene match: 10. The gene calls are TRBV7-9 and TRBJ2-1; 8 positions agree with TRBD1. The source material was cultured PBMCs, sampled from culture after CMV antigen stimulation. The source of this sequence is a human donor in good health (CMV status not recorded). Some clones in this sample may be carry-over from other donors' samples. In DNA form, the CDR3 reads TGTGCCAGCCTCGGGCAGGGGGCGAGGAATGAGCAGTTCTTC. This encodes CASLGQGARNEQFF.